This is a list of T cell receptor beta chains from one sample in a study of control samples from healthy donors and cancer patients. Some clones are missing from TCRdb's copy, which holds only in-frame ones; the method was immunoSEQ multiplex PCR. The table records under 150,000 clones, about 92% of them present only once. What was sequenced was PBMCs. The receptors derive from a man between 50 and 59 years old with head and neck cancer. CDR3s include the opening cysteine and the closing phenylalanine or tryptophan. The order of the fields is V gene, D gene, J gene, CDR3 DNA, CDR3 protein. The D gene is left open where the match is weak.

TRBV19	.	TRBJ1-2	TGTGCCAGTAGTATAGATCCTATCGGGGGCTACACCTTC	CASSIDPIGGYTF
TRBV30	TRBD2	TRBJ2-1	TGTGCCTGGAGTGCCGGGACTAGTGCGTTAGATGAGCAGTTCTTC	CAWSAGTSALDEQFF
TRBV25-1	TRBD1	TRBJ1-6	TGTGCCAGCGGCAGGGGGCTAAGTTCACCCCTCCACTTT	CASGRGLSSPLHF
TRBV7-6	.	TRBJ2-3	TGTGCCAGCAGCTTAGGAGGGGGGGCCTCAGATACGCAGTATTTT	CASSLGGGASDTQYF
TRBV6-2/TRBV6-3	.	TRBJ2-7	TGTGCCAGCAGTTACCTTAGGGACACGCAGACCTTTTTC	CASSYLRDTQTFF
TRBV2	TRBD1	TRBJ2-7	TGTGCCAGCAGTACCGGGACAGGCCCTACGATGCAGTACTTC	CASSTGTGPTMQYF
TRBV10-1	.	TRBJ1-5	TGCGCCAGCAGTGAGTTGAGACGTATTAGGCATTTT	CASSELRRIRHF
TRBV7-3	TRBD2	TRBJ2-5	TGTGCCAGCAGCTTAATGGCGGGGGGACAAGAGACCCAGTACTTC	CASSLMAGGQETQYF
TRBV7-2	TRBD1	TRBJ2-1	TGTGCCAGCAGCTTAGGGGACAGGGGGCAGAGGTTCTTC	CASSLGDRGQRFF
TRBV5-1	.	TRBJ2-4	TGCGCCAGCAGCTTGGACAGGGTGGAAAACATTCAGTACTTC	CASSLDRVENIQYF